This TCR beta chain derives from a study of OX40 agonist ivuxolimab in advanced cancers. CDR3 length equals 14 residues. V lost 5 bases to trimming and J lost 0 bases, with 11 bases between them. The germline gives CDR1 SGHNT, CDR2 YENEEA. The method was immunoSEQ multiplex PCR; TCRdb's version includes in-frame clones alone and lacks a portion of them. The data show about 55,000 clones, almost 90% seen once. Sequencing used CD4+ or CD8+ T cells sorted from blood, obtained in a trial of the OX40 agonist ivuxolimab. The receptor comes from an adult with an advanced solid tumor such as melanoma, head and neck, liver or kidney cancer. The chain recombines TRBV11-3 with TRBJ2-7, with a possible D match to TRBD1 (6 bases). CDR3: CASSPSRGSYEQYF. For the CDR3, the DNA is TGTGCCAGCAGCCCGAGCAGGGGCTCCTACGAGCAGTACTTC.